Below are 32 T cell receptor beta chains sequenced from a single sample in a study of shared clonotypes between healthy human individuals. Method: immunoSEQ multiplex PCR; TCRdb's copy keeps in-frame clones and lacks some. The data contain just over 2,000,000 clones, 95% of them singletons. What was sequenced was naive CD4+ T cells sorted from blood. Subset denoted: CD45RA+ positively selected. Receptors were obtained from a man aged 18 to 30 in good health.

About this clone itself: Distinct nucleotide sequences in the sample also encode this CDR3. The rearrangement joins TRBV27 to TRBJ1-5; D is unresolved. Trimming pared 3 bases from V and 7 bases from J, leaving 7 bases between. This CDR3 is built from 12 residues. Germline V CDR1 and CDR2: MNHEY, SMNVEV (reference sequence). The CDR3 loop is CASSLIGQPQHF. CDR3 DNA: TGTGCCAGCAGTTTGATTGGGCAGCCCCAGCATTTT.

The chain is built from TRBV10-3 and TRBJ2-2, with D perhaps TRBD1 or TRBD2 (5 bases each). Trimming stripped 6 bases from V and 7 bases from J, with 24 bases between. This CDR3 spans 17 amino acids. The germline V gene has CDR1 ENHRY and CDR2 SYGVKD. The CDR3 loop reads CAISADLSLRGSGELFF. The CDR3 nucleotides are TGTGCCATCAGCGCCGACTTAAGTCTCCGGGGCAGCGGGGAGCTGTTTTTT.

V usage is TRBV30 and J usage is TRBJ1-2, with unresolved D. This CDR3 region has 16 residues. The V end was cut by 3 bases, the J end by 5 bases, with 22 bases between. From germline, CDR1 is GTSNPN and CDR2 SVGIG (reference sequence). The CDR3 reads CAWRPVPGRSEYGYTF. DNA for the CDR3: TGTGCCTGGAGACCAGTACCGGGCAGATCTGAATATGGCTACACCTTC.

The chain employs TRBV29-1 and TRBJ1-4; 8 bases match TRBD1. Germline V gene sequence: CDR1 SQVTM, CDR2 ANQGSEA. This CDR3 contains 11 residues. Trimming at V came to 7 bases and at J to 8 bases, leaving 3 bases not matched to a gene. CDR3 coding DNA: TGCAGCGGGGGGACAGGCGAAAAACTGTTTTTT. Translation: CSGGTGEKLFF.

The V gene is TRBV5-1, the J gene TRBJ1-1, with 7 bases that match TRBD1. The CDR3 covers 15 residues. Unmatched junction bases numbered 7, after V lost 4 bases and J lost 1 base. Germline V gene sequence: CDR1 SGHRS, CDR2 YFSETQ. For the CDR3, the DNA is TGCGCCAGCAGCCCCGGGGACAGAAAGAACACTGAAGCTTTCTTT. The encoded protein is CASSPGDRKNTEAFF.

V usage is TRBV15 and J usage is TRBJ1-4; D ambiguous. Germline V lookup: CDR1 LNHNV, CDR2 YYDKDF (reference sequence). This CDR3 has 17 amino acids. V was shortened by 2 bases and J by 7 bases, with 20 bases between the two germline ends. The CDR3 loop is CATSRWRLIGRGEKLFF. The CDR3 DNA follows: TGTGCCACCAGCAGATGGAGGTTGATCGGGCGGGGTGAAAAACTGTTTTTT.

The CDR3 here is CASSLAGGWNTEAFF. The CDR3 bases are TGTGCCAGCAGCTTAGCAGGTGGGTGGAACACTGAAGCTTTCTTT. This sequence joins TRBV11-2 and TRBJ1-1; D is ambiguous. The CDR3 spans 15 residues. Looked up from germline, CDR1 is SGHAT and CDR2 is FQNNGV. V lost 1 base and J 1 base, leaving 10 bases between the germline ends.

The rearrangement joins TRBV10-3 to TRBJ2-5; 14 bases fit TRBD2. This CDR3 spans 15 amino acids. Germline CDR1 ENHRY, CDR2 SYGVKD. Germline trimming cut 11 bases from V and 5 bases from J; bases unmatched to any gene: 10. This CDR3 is CAAQGLAGVGETQYF. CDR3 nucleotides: TGTGCCGCCCAGGGACTAGCGGGAGTCGGGGAGACCCAGTACTTC.

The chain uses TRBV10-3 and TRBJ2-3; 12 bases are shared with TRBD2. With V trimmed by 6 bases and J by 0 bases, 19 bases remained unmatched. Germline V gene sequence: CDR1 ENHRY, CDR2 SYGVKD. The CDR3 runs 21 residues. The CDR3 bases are TGTGCCATCAGCCATACGTCCCATCTAGCGGGGGGGCCCTCTAGCACAGATACGCAGTATTTT. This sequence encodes CAISHTSHLAGGPSSTDTQYF.

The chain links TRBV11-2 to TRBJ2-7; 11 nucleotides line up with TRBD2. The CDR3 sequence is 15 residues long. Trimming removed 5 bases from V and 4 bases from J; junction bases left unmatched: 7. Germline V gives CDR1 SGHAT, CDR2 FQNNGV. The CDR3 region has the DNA TGTGCCAGCAGCCCCAGACTAGCGGGAATTTACGAGCAGTACTTC. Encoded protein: CASSPRLAGIYEQYF.

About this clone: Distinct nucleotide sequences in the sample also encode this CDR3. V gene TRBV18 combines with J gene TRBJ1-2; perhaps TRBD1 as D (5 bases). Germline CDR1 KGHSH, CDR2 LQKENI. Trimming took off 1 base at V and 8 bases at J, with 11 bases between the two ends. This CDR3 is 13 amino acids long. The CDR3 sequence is CASSPQGSRGYTF. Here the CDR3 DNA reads TGTGCCAGCTCACCACAGGGGAGCCGAGGCTACACCTTC.

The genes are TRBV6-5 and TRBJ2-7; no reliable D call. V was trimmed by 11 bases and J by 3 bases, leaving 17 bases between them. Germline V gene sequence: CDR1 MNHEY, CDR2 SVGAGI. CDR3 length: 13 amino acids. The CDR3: CAARQAGDYEQYF. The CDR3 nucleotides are TGTGCCGCCCGGCAAGCAGGAGACTACGAGCAGTACTTC.

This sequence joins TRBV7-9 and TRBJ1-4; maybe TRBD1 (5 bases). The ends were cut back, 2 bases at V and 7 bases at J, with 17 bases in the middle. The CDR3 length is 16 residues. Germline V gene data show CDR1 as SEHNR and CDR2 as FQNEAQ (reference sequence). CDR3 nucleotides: TGTGCCAGCAGCTTACGAGCGGGGGAACGGGGTGAAAAACTGTTTTTT. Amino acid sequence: CASSLRAGERGEKLFF.

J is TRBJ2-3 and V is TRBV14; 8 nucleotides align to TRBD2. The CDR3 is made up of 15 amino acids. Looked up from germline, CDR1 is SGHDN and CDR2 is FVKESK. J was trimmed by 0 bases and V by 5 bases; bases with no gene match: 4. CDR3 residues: CASSTRLASTDTQYF. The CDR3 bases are TGTGCCAGCAGCACCCGACTAGCGAGCACAGATACGCAGTATTTT.

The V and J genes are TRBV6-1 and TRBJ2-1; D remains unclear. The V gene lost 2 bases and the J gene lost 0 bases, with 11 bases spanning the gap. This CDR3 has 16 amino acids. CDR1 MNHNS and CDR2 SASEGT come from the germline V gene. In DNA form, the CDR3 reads TGTGCCAGCAGTGAAAAGGCGAAAAGCTCCTACAATGAGCAGTTCTTC. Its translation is CASSEKAKSSYNEQFF.

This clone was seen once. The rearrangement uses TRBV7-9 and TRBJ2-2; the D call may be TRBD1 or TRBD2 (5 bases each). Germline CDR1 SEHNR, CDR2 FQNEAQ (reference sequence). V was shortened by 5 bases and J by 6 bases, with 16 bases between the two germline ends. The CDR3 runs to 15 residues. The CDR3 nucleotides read TGTGCCAGCAGCCTCCGGGACGGCTATTCCGGGGAGCTGTTTTTT. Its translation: CASSLRDGYSGELFF. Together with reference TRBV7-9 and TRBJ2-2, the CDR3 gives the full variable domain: DTGVSQNPRHKITKRGQNVTFRCDPISEHNRLYWYRQTLGQGPEFLTYFQNEAQLEKSRLLSDRFSAERPKGSFSTLEIQRTEQGDSAMYLCASSLRDGYSGELFFGEGSRLTVL.

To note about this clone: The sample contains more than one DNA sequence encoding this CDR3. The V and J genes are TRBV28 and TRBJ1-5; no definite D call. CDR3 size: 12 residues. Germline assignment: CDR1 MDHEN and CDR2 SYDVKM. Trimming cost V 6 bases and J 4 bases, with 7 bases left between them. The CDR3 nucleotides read TGTGCCAGCAGGACAAGTAATCAGCCCCAGCATTTT. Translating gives CASRTSNQPQHF.

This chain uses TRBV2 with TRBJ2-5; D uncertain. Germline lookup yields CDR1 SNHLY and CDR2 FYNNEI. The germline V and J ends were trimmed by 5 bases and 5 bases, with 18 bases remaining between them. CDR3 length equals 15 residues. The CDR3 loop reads CASSPLKGPVETQYF. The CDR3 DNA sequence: TGTGCCAGCAGTCCTCTCAAGGGTCCGGTGGAGACCCAGTACTTC.

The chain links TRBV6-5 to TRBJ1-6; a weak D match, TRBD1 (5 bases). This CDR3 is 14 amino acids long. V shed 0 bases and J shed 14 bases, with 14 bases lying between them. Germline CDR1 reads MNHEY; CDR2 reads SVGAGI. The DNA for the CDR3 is TGTGCCAGCAGTTACTCCCAGGGTCAGGGATCCCTCCACTTT. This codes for CASSYSQGQGSLHF.

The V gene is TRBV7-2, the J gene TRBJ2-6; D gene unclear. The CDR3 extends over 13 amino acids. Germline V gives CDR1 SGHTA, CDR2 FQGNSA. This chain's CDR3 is CAVGRSGANVLTF. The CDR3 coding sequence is TGTGCAGTGGGTCGCTCTGGGGCCAACGTCCTGACTTTC.

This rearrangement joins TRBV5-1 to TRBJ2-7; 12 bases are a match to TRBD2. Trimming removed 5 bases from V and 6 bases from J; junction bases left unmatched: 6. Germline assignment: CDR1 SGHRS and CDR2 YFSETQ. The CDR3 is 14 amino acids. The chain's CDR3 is CASSFRLAGAEQYF. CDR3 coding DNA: TGCGCCAGCAGTTTTAGACTAGCGGGGGCCGAGCAGTACTTC.

The CDR3 DNA sequence: TGTGCCAGCAGCCGAATTGGCACCCCGAGCTCCTATAATTCACCCCTCCACTTT. Translation gives CASSRIGTPSSYNSPLHF. The V call is TRBV7-9, the J call TRBJ1-6, with D hard to call. V was pared by 5 bases and J by 0 bases, with 17 bases between. The CDR3 totals 18 residues. Germline V lookup: CDR1 SEHNR, CDR2 FQNEAQ (reference sequence).

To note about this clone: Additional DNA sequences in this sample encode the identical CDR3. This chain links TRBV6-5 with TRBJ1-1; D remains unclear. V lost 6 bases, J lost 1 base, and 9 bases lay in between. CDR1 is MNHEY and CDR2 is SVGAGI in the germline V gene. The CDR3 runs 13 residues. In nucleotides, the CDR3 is TGTGCCAGCAGCCGGAACCCGAACACTGAAGCTTTCTTT. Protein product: CASSRNPNTEAFF.

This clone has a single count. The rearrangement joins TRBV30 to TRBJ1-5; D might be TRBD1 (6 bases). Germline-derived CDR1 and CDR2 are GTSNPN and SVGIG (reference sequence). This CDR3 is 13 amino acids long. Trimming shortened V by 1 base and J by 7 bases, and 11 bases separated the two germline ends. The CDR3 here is CAWSDGRGQPQHF. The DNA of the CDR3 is TGTGCCTGGAGTGACGGCAGGGGACAGCCCCAGCATTTT.

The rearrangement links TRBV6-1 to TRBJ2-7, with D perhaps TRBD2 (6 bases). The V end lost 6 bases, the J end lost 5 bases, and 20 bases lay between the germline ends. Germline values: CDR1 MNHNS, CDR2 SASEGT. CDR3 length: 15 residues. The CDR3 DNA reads TGTGCCAGCAGCCCCCTCAAGGCGGGGAAAAACGAGCAGTACTTC. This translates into CASSPLKAGKNEQYF.

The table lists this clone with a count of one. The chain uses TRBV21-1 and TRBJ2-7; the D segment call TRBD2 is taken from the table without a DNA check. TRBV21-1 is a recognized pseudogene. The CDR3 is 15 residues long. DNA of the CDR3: TGTGCCAGCAGCAGCTGGACTCGGAGATGGGACGAGCAGTACTTC. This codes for CASSSWTRRWDEQYF.

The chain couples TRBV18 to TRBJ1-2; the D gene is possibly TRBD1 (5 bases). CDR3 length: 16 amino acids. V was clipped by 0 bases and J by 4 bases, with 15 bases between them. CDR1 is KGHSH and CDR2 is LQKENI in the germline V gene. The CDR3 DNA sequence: TGTGCCAGCTCACCACCGGACGGTACAGGAGCCTATGGCTACACCTTC. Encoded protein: CASSPPDGTGAYGYTF.

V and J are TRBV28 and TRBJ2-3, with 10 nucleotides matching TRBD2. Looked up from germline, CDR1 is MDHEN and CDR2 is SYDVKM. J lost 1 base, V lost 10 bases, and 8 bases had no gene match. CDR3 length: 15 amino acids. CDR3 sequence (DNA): TGTGCCACCATAGGGACTAGCGCAGGCACAGATACGCAGTATTTT. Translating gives CATIGTSAGTDTQYF.

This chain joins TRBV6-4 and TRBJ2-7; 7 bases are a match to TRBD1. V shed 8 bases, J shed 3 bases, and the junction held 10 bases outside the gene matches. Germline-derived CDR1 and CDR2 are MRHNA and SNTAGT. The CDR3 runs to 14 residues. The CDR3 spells CASGRTGDLYEQYF. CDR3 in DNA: TGTGCCAGCGGACGGACAGGAGATCTCTACGAGCAGTACTTC.

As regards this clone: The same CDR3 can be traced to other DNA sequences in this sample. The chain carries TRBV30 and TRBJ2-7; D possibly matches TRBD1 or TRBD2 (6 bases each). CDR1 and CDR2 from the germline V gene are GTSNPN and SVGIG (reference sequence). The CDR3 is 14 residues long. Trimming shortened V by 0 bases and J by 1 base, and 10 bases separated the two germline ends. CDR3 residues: CAWSVGGGSYEQYF. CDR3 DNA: TGTGCCTGGAGTGTCGGAGGGGGGTCCTACGAGCAGTACTTC.

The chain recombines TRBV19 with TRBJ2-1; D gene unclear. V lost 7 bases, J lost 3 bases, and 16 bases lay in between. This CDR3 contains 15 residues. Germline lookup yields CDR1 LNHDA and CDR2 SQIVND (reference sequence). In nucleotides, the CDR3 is TGTGCCAGTACCCCAGGAGAGTTCTACTACAATGAGCAGTTCTTC. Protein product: CASTPGEFYYNEQFF.

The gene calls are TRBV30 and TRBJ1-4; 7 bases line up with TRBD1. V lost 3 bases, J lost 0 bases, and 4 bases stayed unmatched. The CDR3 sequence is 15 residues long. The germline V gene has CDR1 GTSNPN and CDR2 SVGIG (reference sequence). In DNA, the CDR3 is TGTGCCTGGAGGCGGGACAGCACAACTAATGAAAAACTGTTTTTT. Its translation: CAWRRDSTTNEKLFF.